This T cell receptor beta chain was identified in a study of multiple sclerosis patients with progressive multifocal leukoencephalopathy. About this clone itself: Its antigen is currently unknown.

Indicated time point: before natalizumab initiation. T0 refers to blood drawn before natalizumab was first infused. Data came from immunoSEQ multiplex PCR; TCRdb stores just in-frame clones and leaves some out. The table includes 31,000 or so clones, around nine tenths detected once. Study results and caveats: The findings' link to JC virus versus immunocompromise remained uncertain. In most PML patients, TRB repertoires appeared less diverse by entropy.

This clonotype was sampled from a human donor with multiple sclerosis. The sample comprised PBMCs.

The CDR3 sequence is CASRGGRGQGVDEQYF. As DNA, the CDR3 is TGCGCCAGCAGGGGCGGTAGGGGACAGGGCGTGGACGAGCAGTACTTC. The gene calls are TRBV10-1 and TRBJ2-7; 9 bases agree with TRBD1. Germline loops: CDR1 WNHNN, CDR2 SYGVQD (reference sequence). The CDR3 totals 16 residues. The J segment lost 5 bases and the V segment lost 6 bases, leaving 14 bases of the junction unmatched.